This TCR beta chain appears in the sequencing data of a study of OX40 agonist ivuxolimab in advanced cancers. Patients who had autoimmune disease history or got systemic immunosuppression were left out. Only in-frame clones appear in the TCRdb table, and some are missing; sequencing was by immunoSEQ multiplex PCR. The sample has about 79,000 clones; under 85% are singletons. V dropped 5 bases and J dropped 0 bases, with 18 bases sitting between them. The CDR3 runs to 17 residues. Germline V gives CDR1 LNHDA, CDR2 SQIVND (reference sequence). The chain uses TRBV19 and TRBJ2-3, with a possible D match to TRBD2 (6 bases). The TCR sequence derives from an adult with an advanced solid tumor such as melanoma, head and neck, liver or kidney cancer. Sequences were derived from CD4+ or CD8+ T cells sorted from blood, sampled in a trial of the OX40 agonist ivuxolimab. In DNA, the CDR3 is TGTGCCAGTAGTGGAGACCCGGGGGAGTATAGCACAGATACGCAGTATTTT. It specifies CASSGDPGEYSTDTQYF.